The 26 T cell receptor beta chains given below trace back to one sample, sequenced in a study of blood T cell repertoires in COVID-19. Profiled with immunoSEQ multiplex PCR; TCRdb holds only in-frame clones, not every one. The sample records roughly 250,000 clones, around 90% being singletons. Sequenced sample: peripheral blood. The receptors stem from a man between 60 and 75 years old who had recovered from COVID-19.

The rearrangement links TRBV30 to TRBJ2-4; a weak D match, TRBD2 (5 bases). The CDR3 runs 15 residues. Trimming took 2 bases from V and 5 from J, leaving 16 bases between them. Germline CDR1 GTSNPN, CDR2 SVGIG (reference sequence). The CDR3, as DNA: TGTGCCTGGAGTCCCAAAGGACTGGGAGAAAACATTCAGTACTTC. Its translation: CAWSPKGLGENIQYF.

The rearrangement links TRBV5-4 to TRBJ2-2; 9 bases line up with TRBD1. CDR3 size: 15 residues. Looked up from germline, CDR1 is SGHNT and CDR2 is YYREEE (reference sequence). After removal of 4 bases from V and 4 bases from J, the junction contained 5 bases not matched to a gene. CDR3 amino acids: CASSPGQGFTGELFF. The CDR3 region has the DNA TGTGCCAGCAGCCCGGGACAGGGCTTCACCGGGGAGCTGTTTTTT.

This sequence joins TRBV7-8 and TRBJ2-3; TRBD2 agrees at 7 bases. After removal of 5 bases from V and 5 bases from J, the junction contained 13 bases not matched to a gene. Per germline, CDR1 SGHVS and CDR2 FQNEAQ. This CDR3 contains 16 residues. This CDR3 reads CASSAGRDYVGDTQYF. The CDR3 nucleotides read TGTGCCAGCAGCGCGGGCCGGGACTACGTCGGAGATACGCAGTATTTT.

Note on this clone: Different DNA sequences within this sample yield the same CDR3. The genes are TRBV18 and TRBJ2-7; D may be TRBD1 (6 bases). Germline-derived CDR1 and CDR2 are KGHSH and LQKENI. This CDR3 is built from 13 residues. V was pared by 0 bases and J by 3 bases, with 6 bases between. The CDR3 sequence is CASSPPDSYEQYF. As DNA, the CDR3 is TGTGCCAGCTCACCACCGGACAGCTACGAGCAGTACTTC.

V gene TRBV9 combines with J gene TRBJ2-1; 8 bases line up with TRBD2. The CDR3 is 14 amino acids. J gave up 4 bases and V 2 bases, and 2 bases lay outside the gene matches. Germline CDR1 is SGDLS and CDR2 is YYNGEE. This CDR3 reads CASSVSGGYNEQFF. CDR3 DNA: TGTGCCAGCAGCGTCAGCGGGGGTTACAATGAGCAGTTCTTC. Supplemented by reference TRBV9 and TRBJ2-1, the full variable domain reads DSGVTQTPKHLITATGQRVTLRCSPRSGDLSVYWYQQSLDQGLQFLIQYYNGEERAKGNILERFSAQQFPDLHSELNLSSLELGDSALYFCASSVSGGYNEQFFGPGTRLTVL.

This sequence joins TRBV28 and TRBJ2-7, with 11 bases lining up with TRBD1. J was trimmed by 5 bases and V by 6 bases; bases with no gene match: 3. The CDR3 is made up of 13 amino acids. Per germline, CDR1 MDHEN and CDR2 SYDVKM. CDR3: CASRGTGGNEQYV. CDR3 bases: TGTGCCAGCAGAGGGACAGGGGGTAACGAGCAGTACGTC.

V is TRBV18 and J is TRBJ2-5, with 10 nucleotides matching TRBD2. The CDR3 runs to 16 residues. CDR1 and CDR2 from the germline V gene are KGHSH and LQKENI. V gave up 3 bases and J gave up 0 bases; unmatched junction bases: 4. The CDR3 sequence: CASSPIAGGHQETQYF. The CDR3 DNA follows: TGTGCCAGCTCACCCATAGCGGGGGGTCACCAAGAGACCCAGTACTTC.

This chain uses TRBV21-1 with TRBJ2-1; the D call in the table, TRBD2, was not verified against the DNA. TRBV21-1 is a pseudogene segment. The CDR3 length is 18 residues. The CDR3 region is CASSKRGLAGGQNNEQFF. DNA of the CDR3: TGTGCCAGCAGCAAACGGGGACTAGCGGGGGGGCAGAACAATGAGCAGTTCTTC.

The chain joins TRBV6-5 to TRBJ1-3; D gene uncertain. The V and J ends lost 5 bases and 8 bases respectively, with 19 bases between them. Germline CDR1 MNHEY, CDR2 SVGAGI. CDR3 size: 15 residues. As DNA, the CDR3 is TGTGCCAGCAGTCCCGACGTTCAACAGACATACACCATATATTTT. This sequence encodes CASSPDVQQTYTIYF.

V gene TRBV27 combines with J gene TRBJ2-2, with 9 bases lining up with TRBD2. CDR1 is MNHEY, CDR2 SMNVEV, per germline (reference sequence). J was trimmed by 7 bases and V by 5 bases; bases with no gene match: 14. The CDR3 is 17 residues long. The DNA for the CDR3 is TGTGCCAGCAGTCCAGGGGTCGTGCGGGGGGGGCTCGGGGAGCTGTTTTTT. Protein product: CASSPGVVRGGLGELFF.

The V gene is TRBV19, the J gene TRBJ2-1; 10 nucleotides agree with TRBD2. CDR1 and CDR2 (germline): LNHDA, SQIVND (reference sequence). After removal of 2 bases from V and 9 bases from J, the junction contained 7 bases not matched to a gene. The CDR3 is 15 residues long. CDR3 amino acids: CASSIWLAGDSEQFF. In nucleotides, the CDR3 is TGTGCCAGTAGTATATGGCTAGCGGGGGACAGTGAGCAGTTCTTC. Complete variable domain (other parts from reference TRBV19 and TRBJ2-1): DGGITQSPKYLFRKEGQNVTLSCEQNLNHDAMYWYRQDPGQGLRLIYYSQIVNDFQKGDIAEGYSVSREKKESFPLTVTSAQKNPTAFYLCASSIWLAGDSEQFFGPGTRLTVL.

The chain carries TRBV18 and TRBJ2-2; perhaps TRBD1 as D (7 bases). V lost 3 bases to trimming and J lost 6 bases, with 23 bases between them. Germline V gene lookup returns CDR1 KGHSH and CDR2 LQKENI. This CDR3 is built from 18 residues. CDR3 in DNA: TGTGCCAGCTCACCGGGGGGCGGCGGACAGGCATTACCCGGGGAGCTGTTTTTT. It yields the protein CASSPGGGGQALPGELFF.

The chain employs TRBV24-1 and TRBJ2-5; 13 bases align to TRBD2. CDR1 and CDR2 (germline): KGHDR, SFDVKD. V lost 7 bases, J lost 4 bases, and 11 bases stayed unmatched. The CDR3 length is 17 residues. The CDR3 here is CATSPAALAGGRETQYF. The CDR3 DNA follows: TGTGCCACCAGCCCAGCCGCACTAGCGGGGGGGCGAGAGACCCAGTACTTC.

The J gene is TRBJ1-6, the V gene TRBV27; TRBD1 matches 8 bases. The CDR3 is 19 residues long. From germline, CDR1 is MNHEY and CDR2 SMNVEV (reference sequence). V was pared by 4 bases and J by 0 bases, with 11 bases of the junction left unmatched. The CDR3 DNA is TGTGCCAGCAGTTCTCGCGCTCGGACAGGGAGCTCCTATAATTCACCCCTCCACTTT. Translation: CASSSRARTGSSYNSPLHF.

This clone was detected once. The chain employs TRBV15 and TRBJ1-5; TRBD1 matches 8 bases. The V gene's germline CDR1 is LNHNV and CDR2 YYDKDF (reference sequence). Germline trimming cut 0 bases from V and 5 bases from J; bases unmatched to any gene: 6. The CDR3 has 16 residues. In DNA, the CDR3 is TGTGCCACCAGCAGAGAGTGGGACAGGCATGATCAGCCCCAGCATTTT. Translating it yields CATSREWDRHDQPQHF.

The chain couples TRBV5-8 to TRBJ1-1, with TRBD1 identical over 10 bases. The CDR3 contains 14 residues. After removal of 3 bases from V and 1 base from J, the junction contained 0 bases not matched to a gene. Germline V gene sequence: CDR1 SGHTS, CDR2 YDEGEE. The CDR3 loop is CASSWDRGNTEAFF. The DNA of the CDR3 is TGTGCCAGCAGCTGGGACAGGGGGAACACTGAAGCTTTCTTT.

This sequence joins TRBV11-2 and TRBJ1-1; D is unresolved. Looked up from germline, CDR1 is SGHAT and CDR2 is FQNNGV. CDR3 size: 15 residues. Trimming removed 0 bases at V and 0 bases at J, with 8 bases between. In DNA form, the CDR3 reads TGTGCCAGCAGCTTAGATTTTAGTTTGAACACTGAAGCTTTCTTT. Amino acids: CASSLDFSLNTEAFF.

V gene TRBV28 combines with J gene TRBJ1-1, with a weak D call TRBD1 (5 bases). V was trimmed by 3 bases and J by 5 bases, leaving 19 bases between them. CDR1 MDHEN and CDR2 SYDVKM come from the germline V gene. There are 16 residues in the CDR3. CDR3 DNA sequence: TGTGCCAGCAGTTTTGGCCCCCGGGGGATCGGGACTGAAGCTTTCTTT. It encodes CASSFGPRGIGTEAFF. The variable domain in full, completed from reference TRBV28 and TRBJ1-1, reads DVKVTQSSRYLVKRTGEKVFLECVQDMDHENMFWYRQDPGLGLRLIYFSYDVKMKEKGDIPEGYSVSREKKERFSLILESASTNQTSMYLCASSFGPRGIGTEAFFGQGTRLTVV.

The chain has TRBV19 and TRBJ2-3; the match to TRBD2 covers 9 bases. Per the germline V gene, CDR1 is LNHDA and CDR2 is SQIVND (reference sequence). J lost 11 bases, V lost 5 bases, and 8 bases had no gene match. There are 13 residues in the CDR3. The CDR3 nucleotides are TGTGCCAGTAGTCTCGAGCGGGGGGCCAGGCAGTATTTT. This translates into CASSLERGARQYF.

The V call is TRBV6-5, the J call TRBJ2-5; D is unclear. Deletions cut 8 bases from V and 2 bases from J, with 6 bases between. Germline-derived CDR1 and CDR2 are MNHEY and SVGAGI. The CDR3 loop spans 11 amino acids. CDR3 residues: CASRLQETQYF. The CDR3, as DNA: TGTGCCAGCCGCCTACAAGAGACCCAGTACTTC.

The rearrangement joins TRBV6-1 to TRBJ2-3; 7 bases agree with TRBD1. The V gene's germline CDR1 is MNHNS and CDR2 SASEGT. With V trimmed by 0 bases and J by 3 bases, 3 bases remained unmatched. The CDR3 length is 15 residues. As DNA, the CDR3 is TGTGCCAGCAGTGAAGCAGGGGGCAGGACAGATACGCAGTATTTT. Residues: CASSEAGGRTDTQYF.

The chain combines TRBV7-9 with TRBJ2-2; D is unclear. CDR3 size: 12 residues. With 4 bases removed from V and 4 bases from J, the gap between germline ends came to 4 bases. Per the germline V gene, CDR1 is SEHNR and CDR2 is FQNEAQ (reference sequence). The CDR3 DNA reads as TGTGCCAGCAGCTCTACCACCGGGGAGCTGTTTTTT. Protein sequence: CASSSTTGELFF.

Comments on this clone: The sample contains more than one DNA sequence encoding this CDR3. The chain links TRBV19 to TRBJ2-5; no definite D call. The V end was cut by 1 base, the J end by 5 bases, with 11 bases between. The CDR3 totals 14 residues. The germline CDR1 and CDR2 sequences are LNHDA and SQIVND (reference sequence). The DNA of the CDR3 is TGTGCCAGTAGTATAGGAGGCAGTCAGGAGACCCAGTACTTC. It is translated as CASSIGGSQETQYF.

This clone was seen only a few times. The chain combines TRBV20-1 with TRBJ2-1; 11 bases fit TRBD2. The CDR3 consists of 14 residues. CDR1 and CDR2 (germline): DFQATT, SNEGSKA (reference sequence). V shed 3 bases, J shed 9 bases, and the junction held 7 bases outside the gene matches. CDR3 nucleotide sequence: TGCAGTGCTAGTGTAGCGGGGGGGCCGAGTGAGCAGTTCTTC. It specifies CSASVAGGPSEQFF.

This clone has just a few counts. This chain's CDR3 is CASSLQGGATEAFF. The CDR3, as DNA: TGTGCCAGCAGCCTACAGGGTGGGGCCACTGAAGCTTTCTTT. This sequence joins TRBV7-9 and TRBJ1-1; maybe TRBD1 (6 bases). V lost 5 bases, J lost 4 bases, and 14 bases lay in between. This CDR3 contains 14 residues. Germline V gene sequence: CDR1 SEHNR, CDR2 FQNEAQ (reference sequence).

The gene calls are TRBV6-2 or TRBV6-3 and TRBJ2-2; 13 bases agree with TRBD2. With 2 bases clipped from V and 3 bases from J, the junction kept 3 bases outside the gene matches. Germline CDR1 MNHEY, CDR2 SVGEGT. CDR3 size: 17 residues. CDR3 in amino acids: CASSYATSGGHTGELFF. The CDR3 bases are TGTGCCAGCAGTTACGCGACTAGCGGGGGGCACACCGGGGAGCTGTTTTTT.